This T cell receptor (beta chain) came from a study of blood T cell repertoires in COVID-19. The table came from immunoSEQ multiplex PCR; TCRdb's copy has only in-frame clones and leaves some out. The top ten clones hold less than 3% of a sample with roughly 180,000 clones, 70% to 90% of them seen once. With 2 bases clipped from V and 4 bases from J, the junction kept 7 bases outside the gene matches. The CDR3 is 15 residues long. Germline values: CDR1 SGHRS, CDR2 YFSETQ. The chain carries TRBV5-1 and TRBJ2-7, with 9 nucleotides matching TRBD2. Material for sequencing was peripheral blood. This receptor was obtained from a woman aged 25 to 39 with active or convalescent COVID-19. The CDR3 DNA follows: TGCGCCAGCAGCTTATCAAGGACTAGCGATTACGAGCAGTACTTC. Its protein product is CASSLSRTSDYEQYF.